Below, one TCR beta chain is given with its context. This clonotype showed up many times. The antigen it recognizes is unknown. The record has no base qualities; no much larger clone is one base away. All donors were healthy Caucasians. The twin cohort comprised three pairs of female monozygotic twins, all aged about 18 to 29 years. Positive isolation kits from Invitrogen were used to isolate CD4+ and CD8+ T cell populations. From cysteine to phenylalanine, the CDR3 is 12 amino acids long. The entry retains the CDR3 DNA only, 36 bases that are in frame from base 1. At the junction V is shortened by 2 bases and J by 10 bases, with 9 bases in between. In the germline V gene (reference sequence), CDR1 corresponds to MNHEY and CDR2 to SMNVEV. These data are taken from a study of identical twins (TCRdb year 2016). Background for the entire study: The study deep-sequenced TCR alpha and beta repertoires from monozygotic twins, unrelated adults of various ages and cord blood to test whether fetal clonotypes persist. Replicate twin experiments were performed at different times using different library preparation protocols to rule out contamination. Study-wide findings and limitations: Out-of-frame TCR alpha sequences shared between twins showed an excess of low generation-probability sequences compared with coincidental sharing between unrelated individuals. Invariant T cells such as MAIT and iNKT could partly confound zero-insertion analyses, though diverse VJ usage argued against this for most clonotypes. A weaker excess of twin sharing was found in beta out-of-frame sequences because the signal-to-noise ratio was lowered by fewer shared sequences. Fewer insertions were carried by abundant cord blood beta clonotypes, a similar but weaker trend appeared in young adult naive repertoires, and no such trend appeared in memory repertoires. In monozygotic twins, out-of-frame TCR alpha sharing was systematically underestimated by recombination models, although the models agreed with sharing between unrelated individuals. Conclusions relied on cross-sectional statistical analysis, since the same donors could not be followed over many years.

Libraries were built with 5' RACE. The instrument was an Illumina HiSeq 2000. A universal primer binding site was added through template switching, and the final cDNA carried a unique molecular identifier so that TCR cDNA molecules could be counted accurately. First-strand cDNA for TCR alpha and beta chains was synthesized from specific primers in the conserved constant-segment region. To control for contamination, each cDNA library was double barcoded with a SMART-Mk sample barcode plus Illumina barcodes. Two successive PCR steps introduced TruSeq adapter sequences along with Illumina sample barcodes. The Illumina HiSeq platform was used with custom primers to sequence TCR alpha and beta cDNA libraries. From the authors' description of their analysis: MiGEC was used to process raw reads and extract unique molecular identifiers, and MiXCR was used to find CDR3 positions. Recombination models were inferred per individual with the repgenHMM and IGoR tools using an EM algorithm. The analysis of shared clonotypes was done with the tcR package in R, with sharing normalized by the product of cloneset sizes. Out-of-frame nonproductive sequences were analyzed to study raw recombination free of thymic and clonal selection effects. TCRdb took the public reads, trimmed them with fastp at Q25, ran MiXCR for clone calling and kept in-frame beta chains. Rows with a matching CDR3 protein are joined into one entry that keeps the most common DNA and genes. These V and J calls derive from TCRdb rather than the authors' analysis. The sample includes 300,000 to 400,000 distinct CDR3 sequences, with about 12% observed a single time. Roughly 7% of the sample goes to the ten largest clones.

This sample also belongs to another study, concerning yellow fever vaccine responses in identical twins. The second publication reports: According to the authors, the vaccine-induced T cell response in identical twins seemed to be partly convergent and partly specific to each individual. The study precisely tracked vaccine-responding T cell clones in identical twins.

The sample comprised CD8+ T cells sorted from blood. This sequence was found in a woman younger than 30 in good health. This chain joins TRBV27 to TRBJ2-1; confidence is insufficient to name the D gene. The encoded CDR3 is CASSLKGREQFF. The bases read TGTGCCAGCAGTTTAAAAGGAAGGGAGCAGTTCTTC.